This T cell receptor beta chain was found in a study of T cell responses to AZD1222 COVID-19 vaccine. General study results and limits: Spike-specific TCR breadth and depth went up after people got two AZD1222 doses. Possibly, clonal diversity was underestimated; donors were largely white British and included more females. CD4 TCRs covered the whole spike, strongest at regions 160-218 and 743-854.

Measured with immunoSEQ multiplex PCR; TCRdb has only the in-frame clones, and not every one. The sample carries roughly 140,000 clones, about 90% recorded once. As concerns this clone: The target antigen is unknown.

This CDR3 is built from 18 residues. V lost 6 bases to trimming and J lost 2 bases; unmatched junction nucleotides: 16. CDR1 MNHEY and CDR2 SVGEGT come from the germline V gene. The specimen was peripheral blood, collected 28 days after the second AZD1222 dose. The chain joins TRBV6-2 or TRBV6-3 to TRBJ1-2, with 9 bases that match TRBD1. This sequence originates from an adult who received the AZD1222 COVID-19 vaccine. The CDR3 DNA reads as TGTGCCAGCAGCTCCATTACCGGGACAGGGCCTAAAAACTATGGCTACACCTTC. This encodes CASSSITGTGPKNYGYTF.